The 24 T cell receptor beta chains below were found in one sample sequenced in a study of shared clonotypes between healthy human individuals. Libraries were prepared by immunoSEQ multiplex PCR; TCRdb keeps only in-frame clonotypes and omits some of them. The table lists approximately 500,000 clones, roughly 80% of them singletons. The source material was PBMCs. The receptors shown here come from a woman between 40 and 50 years old in good health. Some clones in this sample may be carry-over from other donors' samples.

This rearrangement joins TRBV7-3 to TRBJ1-1, with 8 bases fitting TRBD1. The CDR3 extends over 15 amino acids. The J segment lost 6 bases and the V segment lost 5 bases, leaving 11 bases of the junction unmatched. Germline CDR1 reads SGHTA; CDR2 reads FQGTGA. The CDR3, as DNA: TGTGCCAGCAGCACGGCAGGGGGCAGGGCAGCTGAAGCTTTCTTT. Translated, it gives CASSTAGGRAAEAFF. Full variable domain (outside the CDR3, taken from reference TRBV7-3 and TRBJ1-1): GAGVSQTPSNKVTEKGKYVELRCDPISGHTALYWYRQSLGQGPEFLIYFQGTGAADDSGLPNDRFFAVRPEGSVSTLKIQRTERGDSAVYLCASSTAGGRAAEAFFGQGTRLTVV.

The chain is built from TRBV28 and TRBJ1-1; D remains unclear. Germline CDR1 is MDHEN and CDR2 is SYDVKM. Trimming took 7 bases from V and 1 from J, leaving 13 bases between them. The CDR3 is 14 residues long. CDR3 in DNA: TGTGCCAGCATGGTAGGTGTCCCGAACACTGAAGCTTTCTTT. Protein: CASMVGVPNTEAFF.

This clone was recorded only once. A far bigger clonotype differs at one base, so this is likely a read error. The chain employs TRBV5-1 and TRBJ2-7; the match to TRBD2 covers 8 bases. In germline, CDR1 is SGHRS, CDR2 YFSETQ. Trimming removed 0 bases from V and 9 bases from J; junction bases left unmatched: 8. CDR3 length: 14 residues. CDR3 amino acids: CASSLEPTGGGQYF. In nucleotides, the CDR3 is TGCGCCAGCAGCTTGGAACCAACGGGAGGGGGGCAGTACTTC.

This chain connects TRBV27 to TRBJ1-4, with D hard to call. Germline values: CDR1 MNHEY, CDR2 SMNVEV (reference sequence). The CDR3 contains 16 residues. V dropped 2 bases and J dropped 8 bases, with 18 bases sitting between them. This CDR3 is CASSLRLRADPEKLFF. In nucleotides, the CDR3 is TGTGCCAGCAGTTTACGGCTGCGGGCAGATCCCGAAAAACTGTTTTTT.

Points on this clone: One base separates it from a far larger clone, so it is likely a read error. The chain combines TRBV4-3 with TRBJ2-7, with TRBD2 identical over 7 bases. The germline V gene has CDR1 LGHNA and CDR2 YSLEER. The CDR3 length is 17 residues. The CDR3 is CASSQGAGSGVRYEQCF. The CDR3, as DNA: TGCGCCAGCAGCCAAGGAGCGGGCAGCGGGGTCCGCTACGAGCAGTGCTTC.

The chain employs TRBV29-1 and TRBJ1-2; D call uncertain. The V gene's germline CDR1 is SQVTM and CDR2 ANQGSEA. The CDR3 has 12 residues. V was trimmed by 3 bases and J by 4 bases, leaving 9 bases between them. Here the CDR3 DNA reads TGCAGCGTTGACGAAAAATTCTATGGCTACACCTTC. Amino acid sequence: CSVDEKFYGYTF.

The chain joins TRBV4-3 to TRBJ2-3; perhaps TRBD2 as D (6 bases). CDR3 length: 16 amino acids. The V end was cut by 4 bases, the J end by 3 bases, with 17 bases between. Germline loops: CDR1 LGHNA, CDR2 YSLEER. CDR3 bases: TGCGCCAGCAGCCTGGGGGGTACTAGTTGGACAGATACGCAGTATTTT. Translating it yields CASSLGGTSWTDTQYF.

This clone has only one observation. This chain joins TRBV5-4 and TRBJ2-7, with unresolved D. Trimming shortened V by 4 bases and J by 7 bases, and 18 bases separated the two germline ends. The CDR3 consists of 14 residues. Germline V gives CDR1 SGHNT, CDR2 YYREEE (reference sequence). The CDR3 spells CASSGTGLTREQYF. In nucleotides, the CDR3 is TGTGCCAGCAGCGGAACCGGCCTCACTCGGGAGCAGTACTTC.

The rearrangement uses TRBV4-1 and TRBJ2-2; 9 nucleotides agree with TRBD1. The trim removed 2 bases at V and 2 bases at J, leaving 3 bases unmatched. From germline, CDR1 is MGHRA and CDR2 YSYEKL. CDR3 length: 16 residues. CDR3 nucleotides: TGCGCCAGCAGCCAATGGACAGGGGCCAACACCGGGGAGCTGTTTTTT. Translated, it gives CASSQWTGANTGELFF.

The chain joins TRBV4-1 to TRBJ2-3; D gene uncertain. The germline V gene encodes CDR1 MGHRA and CDR2 YSYEKL. V lost 0 bases and J 3 bases, leaving 10 bases between the germline ends. The CDR3 contains 15 residues. CDR3: CASSQENGWTDTQYF. In DNA form, the CDR3 reads TGCGCCAGCAGCCAAGAGAATGGGTGGACAGATACGCAGTATTTT.

The chain is built from TRBV5-1 and TRBJ1-1; possibly TRBD1 for D (5 bases). The V end was cut by 4 bases, the J end by 4 bases, with 20 bases between. The CDR3 is made up of 16 amino acids. CDR1 is SGHRS and CDR2 is YFSETQ in the germline V gene. The CDR3 DNA reads as TGCGCCAGCAGCCCGGCGGGACCAGGGTTTGCCACTGAAGCTTTCTTT. It specifies CASSPAGPGFATEAFF. Drawing the rest from reference TRBV5-1 and TRBJ1-1, the complete variable domain is KAGVTQTPRYLIKTRGQQVTLSCSPISGHRSVSWYQQTPGQGLQFLFEYFSETQRNKGNFPGRFSGRQFSNSRSEMNVSTLELGDSALYLCASSPAGPGFATEAFFGQGTRLTVV.

Note on this clone: A far larger clone is a single base away, which makes a read error likely. The CDR3 nucleotides read TGCGCCAGCAGCTCACCGGTACAGCATGGCTACACCTTC. Protein: CASSSPVQHGYTF. The J gene is TRBJ1-2, the V gene TRBV5-1; D call uncertain. Germline values: CDR1 SGHRS, CDR2 YFSETQ. The CDR3 has 13 amino acids. Deletions cut 3 bases from V and 6 bases from J, with 12 bases between. Combining the CDR3 with reference TRBV5-1 and TRBJ1-2 gives the whole variable domain KAGVTQTPRYLIKTRGQQVTLSCSPISGHRSVSWYQQTPGQGLQFLFEYFSETQRNKGNFPGRFSGRQFSNSRSEMNVSTLELGDSALYLCASSSPVQHGYTFGSGTRLTVV.

This chain connects TRBV4-2 to TRBJ2-5; D possibly uses TRBD1 or TRBD2 (5 bases each). Germline CDR1 reads LGHNA; CDR2 reads YNFKEQ. Deletions cut 8 bases from V and 1 base from J, with 14 bases between. The length of the CDR3 is 14 residues. The CDR3 is CASGRDDGQETQYF. The DNA of the CDR3 is TGTGCCAGCGGTCGGGACGATGGCCAAGAGACCCAGTACTTC.

The rearrangement joins TRBV6-6 to TRBJ2-5; 7 nucleotides line up with TRBD1. Looked up from germline, CDR1 is MNHNY and CDR2 is SVGAGI (reference sequence). The junction had 8 bases not matched to a gene; V was cut back by 7 bases and J by 3 bases. The CDR3 contains 14 residues. For the CDR3, the DNA is TGTGCCAGCACCTACAGGGGAGCAGAAGAGACCCAGTACTTC. Residues: CASTYRGAEETQYF.

The chain is built from TRBV20-1 and TRBJ1-1; no reliable D call. The CDR3 runs 11 residues. V lost 3 bases, J lost 6 bases, and 8 bases lay in between. Looked up from germline, CDR1 is DFQATT and CDR2 is SNEGSKA (reference sequence). The CDR3 loop is CSASRIAEAFF. The CDR3 region has the DNA TGCAGTGCTAGCCGGATCGCTGAAGCTTTCTTT.

Note on this clone: This is likely an artifact of a read error, given a far larger clone one base away. V usage is TRBV11-2 and J usage is TRBJ2-2; unclear D gene. This CDR3 is 14 amino acids long. Germline V gene sequence: CDR1 SGHAT, CDR2 FQNNGV. V lost 0 bases and J lost 3, with 5 bases in between. CDR3 DNA: TGTGCCAGCAGCTTAGAACACCACACCGGGGAGCTGTTTTTT. As protein: CASSLEHHTGELFF.

The CDR3 loop reads CASSEGYEQYF. The CDR3 bases are TGCGCCAGCAGTGAGGGGTACGAGCAGTACTTC. The chain combines TRBV10-2 with TRBJ2-7; D remains ambiguous. Trimming removed 2 bases at V and 4 bases at J, with 3 bases between. The CDR3 length is 11 residues. CDR1 WSHSY and CDR2 SAAADI come from the germline V gene.

This clone was detected a few times. This sample includes further DNA sequences coding for the same CDR3. The J gene is TRBJ2-1, the V gene TRBV5-1, with D perhaps matching TRBD1 (5 bases). Trimming removed 0 bases at V and 8 bases at J, with 9 bases between. The germline V gene has CDR1 SGHRS and CDR2 YFSETQ. The CDR3 sequence is 13 residues long. CDR3 in amino acids: CASSLGRGDEQFF. The CDR3 DNA reads TGCGCCAGCAGCTTGGGAAGGGGCGATGAGCAGTTCTTC.

In nucleotides, the CDR3 is TGTGCCAGCTCTACAGGGTACACAGATACGCAGTATTTT. Translated, it gives CASSTGYTDTQYF. The V and J genes are TRBV18 and TRBJ2-3, with TRBD1 as a possible D gene (6 bases). The CDR3 totals 13 residues. Germline lookup yields CDR1 KGHSH and CDR2 LQKENI. Trimming took 6 bases from V and 2 from J, leaving 9 bases between them.

This clone has ten or more counts. CDR3 nucleotide sequence: TGTGCCAGCAGCTCCGGGACAGGGGGATACGAGCAGTACTTC. This gives the protein CASSSGTGGYEQYF. The chain recombines TRBV11-1 with TRBJ2-7, with TRBD1 matching 11 bases. Trimming at V came to 4 bases and at J to 4 bases, leaving 3 bases not matched to a gene. This CDR3 is built from 14 residues. From germline, CDR1 is SGHAT and CDR2 FQDESV (reference sequence).

Concerning this clone: A far larger clone is one nucleotide away, so this likely arose from a read error. The chain is built from TRBV7-9 and TRBJ1-2; 7 nucleotides line up with TRBD1. CDR1 SEHNR and CDR2 FQNEAQ come from the germline V gene (reference sequence). The CDR3 has 15 residues. This chain's CDR3 is CASSLEPGQHYGYIF. The DNA of the CDR3 is TGTGCCAGCAGCTTAGAACCGGGACAGCACTATGGCTACATCTTC.

Note on this clone: A far larger clone is one base from this, pointing to a likely read error. V is TRBV7-9 and J is TRBJ2-5; D uncertain. The J call is uncertain, as TRBJ2-7 better fits the DNA end. Germline-derived CDR1 and CDR2 are SEHNR and FQNEAQ (reference sequence). The CDR3 extends over 15 amino acids. Here the CDR3 DNA reads TGTGCCAGCAGCCCCTCCCGGCATAGCTCCTACGAGCAGTACTTC. Residues: CASSPSRHSSYEQYF.

A note on this clone: This same CDR3 is encoded by further DNA sequences in the sample. The genes are TRBV5-1 and TRBJ1-1; D is unresolved. The germline CDR1 and CDR2 sequences are SGHRS and YFSETQ. V lost 0 bases and J lost 2, with 8 bases in between. The CDR3 is 14 amino acids. For the CDR3, the DNA is TGCGCCAGCAGCTTGGCCGGCGCAAACACTGAAGCTTTCTTT. Protein: CASSLAGANTEAFF.

The chain combines TRBV4-2 with TRBJ2-7, with 14 bases identical to TRBD2. The V segment lost 4 bases and the J segment 3 bases; nucleotides outside the gene matches: 23. Germline V gives CDR1 LGHNA, CDR2 YNFKEQ. The CDR3 has 22 residues. The chain's CDR3 is CASSLVVRSSGLAGERSYEQYF. The CDR3 region has the DNA TGTGCCAGCAGCCTAGTCGTCCGGTCATCGGGACTAGCGGGAGAAAGGAGCTACGAGCAGTACTTC.